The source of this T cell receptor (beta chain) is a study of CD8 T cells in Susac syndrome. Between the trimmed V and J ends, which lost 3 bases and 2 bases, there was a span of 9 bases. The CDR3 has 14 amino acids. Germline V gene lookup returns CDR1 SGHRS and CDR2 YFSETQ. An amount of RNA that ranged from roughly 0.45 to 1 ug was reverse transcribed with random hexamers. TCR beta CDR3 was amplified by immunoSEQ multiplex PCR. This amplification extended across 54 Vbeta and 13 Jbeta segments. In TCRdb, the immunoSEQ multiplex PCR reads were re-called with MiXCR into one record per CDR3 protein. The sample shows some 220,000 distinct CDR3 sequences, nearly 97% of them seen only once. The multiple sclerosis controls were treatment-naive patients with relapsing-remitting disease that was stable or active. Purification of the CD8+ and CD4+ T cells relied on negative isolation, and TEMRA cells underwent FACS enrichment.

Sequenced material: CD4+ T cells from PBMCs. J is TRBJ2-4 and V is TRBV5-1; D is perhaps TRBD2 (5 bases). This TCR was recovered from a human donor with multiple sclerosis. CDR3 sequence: CASSWTGPKNIQYF. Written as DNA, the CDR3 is TGCGCCAGCAGCTGGACTGGGCCCAAAAACATTCAGTACTTC.